One sample yielded the 13 T cell receptor beta chains listed below, sequenced in a study of blood T cell repertoires in COVID-19. The assay was immunoSEQ multiplex PCR, and TCRdb's table has in-frame clones only and misses some. The sample shows about 440,000 clones, 75% to 90% of them seen only once. The sequencing sample was made of peripheral blood. The receptors were gathered from a woman younger than 45 with acute or convalescent COVID-19.

The V call is TRBV20-1, the J call TRBJ1-6, with a tentative D call TRBD1 (5 bases). The germline CDR1 and CDR2 sequences are DFQATT and SNEGSKA (reference sequence). This CDR3 has 17 amino acids. V gave up 3 bases and J gave up 8 bases, with 23 bases separating them. The CDR3 sequence is CSASGGASNLRYSPLHF. In DNA, the CDR3 is TGCAGTGCTAGTGGCGGGGCTAGTAATTTGCGCTATTCACCCCTCCACTTT.

The chain links TRBV10-3 to TRBJ1-1; TRBD1 is a possible D gene (6 bases). Germline CDR1 reads ENHRY; CDR2 reads SYGVKD. This CDR3 comprises 13 residues. V was pared by 2 bases and J by 4 bases, with 8 bases between. The chain's CDR3 is CAISERGATEAFF. As DNA, the CDR3 is TGTGCCATCAGTGAGCGGGGGGCCACTGAAGCTTTCTTT.

The V gene is TRBV12-3 or TRBV12-4, the J gene TRBJ2-5; D is unclear. This CDR3 is 13 amino acids long. The ends were cut back, 0 bases at V and 7 bases at J, with 9 bases in the middle. CDR3 sequence (DNA): TGTGCCAGCAGTTTAGCCTCCGCCGGGACCCAGTACTTC. Protein product: CASSLASAGTQYF.

This chain joins TRBV7-9 and TRBJ1-5; D possibly corresponds to TRBD1 (5 bases). The CDR3 has 17 residues. Germline CDR1 is SEHNR and CDR2 is FQNEAQ (reference sequence). Deletions cut 1 base from V and 1 base from J, with 14 bases between. CDR3 sequence: CASSLDLGGWSNQPQHF. CDR3 DNA: TGTGCCAGCAGCTTAGATCTCGGGGGGTGGAGCAATCAGCCCCAGCATTTT.

V and J are TRBV19 and TRBJ1-4, with D possibly TRBD1 on 5 matching bases. V gave up 3 bases and J gave up 7 bases, with 18 bases separating them. The CDR3 sequence is 16 residues long. Germline-derived CDR1 and CDR2 are LNHDA and SQIVND (reference sequence). CDR3: CASSMFPGSMGEKLFF. The CDR3 DNA is TGTGCCAGTAGTATGTTTCCAGGGTCTATGGGTGAAAAACTGTTTTTT.

The J gene is TRBJ1-1, the V gene TRBV11-1; D is uncertain. The CDR3 has 13 residues. The germline gives CDR1 SGHAT, CDR2 FQDESV (reference sequence). Trimming left V 5 bases short and J 3 bases short, with 10 bases between. This chain's CDR3 is CASSGRVYTEAFF. The CDR3 region has the DNA TGTGCCAGCAGCGGCCGGGTCTACACTGAAGCTTTCTTT.

This sequence joins TRBV4-1 and TRBJ1-1, with TRBD1 identical over 11 bases. The CDR3 consists of 19 residues. CDR1 is MGHRA and CDR2 is YSYEKL in the germline V gene. The junction had 19 bases not matched to a gene; V was cut back by 0 bases and J by 10 bases. As DNA, the CDR3 is TGCGCCAGCAGCCAAGACTACGGGTCGGGACAGGGGGTCCTCCAACGAGCTTTCTTT. Its protein is CASSQDYGSGQGVLQRAFF.

This sequence joins TRBV28 and TRBJ2-7; the match to TRBD2 covers 11 bases. The CDR3 sequence is 17 residues long. After removal of 2 bases from V and 2 bases from J, the junction contained 8 bases not matched to a gene. CDR1 is MDHEN, CDR2 SYDVKM, per germline. This chain's CDR3 is CASSLALAGVQTYEQYF. The CDR3 DNA reads as TGTGCCAGCAGTTTAGCACTAGCGGGGGTGCAAACCTACGAGCAGTACTTC.

CDR3 sequence (DNA): TGTGCCAGCAGCCCGCCGGGACTAGCGGGGCTACCCACAGATACGCAGTATTTT. Translation gives CASSPPGLAGLPTDTQYF. The chain recombines TRBV3-1 (or the pseudogene TRBV3-2) with TRBJ2-3; 13 nucleotides line up with TRBD2. The CDR3 has 18 residues. The V gene's germline CDR1 is LGHDT and CDR2 YNNKEL (reference sequence). After removal of 4 bases from V and 2 bases from J, the junction contained 9 bases not matched to a gene.

The chain employs TRBV6-1 and TRBJ2-6; D may be TRBD1 (5 bases). Germline CDR1 MNHNS, CDR2 SASEGT. V dropped 2 bases and J dropped 0 bases, with 8 bases sitting between them. The CDR3 extends over 16 amino acids. The CDR3 sequence: CASSERGSSGANVLTF. CDR3 nucleotide sequence: TGTGCCAGCAGTGAAAGGGGTAGCTCTGGGGCCAACGTCCTGACTTTC.

A word on this clone: Other DNA sequences in the sample encode the same CDR3. The chain has TRBV27 and TRBJ1-1; TRBD1 aligns across 7 bases. The CDR3 is 13 residues long. The germline gives CDR1 MNHEY, CDR2 SMNVEV (reference sequence). After removal of 2 bases from V and 3 bases from J, the junction contained 0 bases not matched to a gene. The CDR3, as DNA: TGTGCCAGCAGTTTAACAGGGGACACTGAAGCTTTCTTT. Protein product: CASSLTGDTEAFF.

CDR3 region: CASSDRVDTQYF. The CDR3, as DNA: TGTGCCAGCAGTGACAGGGTTGATACGCAGTATTTT. V gene TRBV2 combines with J gene TRBJ2-3; D is possibly TRBD1 (5 bases). The CDR3 sequence is 12 residues long. V was pared by 3 bases and J by 6 bases, with 7 bases between. Germline V gives CDR1 SNHLY, CDR2 FYNNEI.

The rearrangement links TRBV4-2 to TRBJ1-4, with D possibly being TRBD1 (6 bases). This CDR3 has 16 residues. Trimming cost V 2 bases and J 3 bases, with 13 bases left between them. Germline CDR1 LGHNA, CDR2 YNFKEQ. The CDR3 region is CASSQRPRGSNEKLFF. The CDR3, as DNA: TGTGCCAGCAGCCAACGTCCCAGGGGATCTAATGAAAAACTGTTTTTT.